This T cell receptor beta chain was sequenced during a study of response to subunit inactivated influenza vaccine. This clonotype was seen repeatedly, ten times or more. Its matching antigen is unknown. Study-wide points: Authors suggested each seasonal flu vaccination may recruit only limited numbers of new T cells.

TCRdb itself ran the RT-PCR reads through MiXCR, one entry per CDR3 protein. The sample has about 480,000 distinct CDR3 sequences, approximately 12% seen once. V shed 2 bases and J 3 bases; nucleotides not matched to a gene: 8. This CDR3 contains 17 residues. The germline gives CDR1 MNHEY, CDR2 SVGEGT. The chain joins TRBV6-2 or TRBV6-3 to TRBJ2-1; TRBD2 matches 9 bases. The sample consisted of PBMCs from blood, taken roughly 6 weeks after vaccination. The receptor was isolated from a man aged 45-65 years who received an inactivated influenza vaccine. The CDR3 bases are TGTGCCAGCAGTTACATACCGAGCGGGAGGAACTACAATGAGCAGTTCTTC. Its translation: CASSYIPSGRNYNEQFF.